The 32 T cell receptor beta chains listed next were all sequenced from one sample in a study of OX40 agonist ivuxolimab in advanced cancers. Some clones are missing from TCRdb's copy, which holds only in-frame ones; the method was immunoSEQ multiplex PCR. The sample consists of just over 90,000 clones, 90% to 95% of them appearing once. Material: CD4+ or CD8+ T cells sorted from blood, obtained in a trial of the OX40 agonist ivuxolimab. The receptors derive from an adult with an advanced solid tumor such as melanoma, head and neck, liver or kidney cancer.

The V gene is TRBV19, the J gene TRBJ1-1, with a possible D match to TRBD1 (5 bases). This CDR3 has 13 amino acids. Germline CDR1 LNHDA, CDR2 SQIVND (reference sequence). Trimming shortened V by 3 bases and J by 5 bases, and 10 bases separated the two germline ends. In DNA form, the CDR3 reads TGTGCCAGTAGTATTGGGGGGTCGACTGAAGCTTTCTTT. The encoded protein is CASSIGGSTEAFF.

This sequence joins TRBV9 and TRBJ2-4; possibly TRBD1 for D (6 bases). The CDR3 loop spans 15 amino acids. The V and J ends lost 4 bases and 1 base respectively, with 12 bases between them. From germline, CDR1 is SGDLS and CDR2 YYNGEE. The CDR3 sequence is CASSLEGEAKNIQYF. For the CDR3, the DNA is TGTGCCAGCAGCCTAGAGGGGGAGGCCAAAAACATTCAGTACTTC.

The chain uses TRBV5-6 and TRBJ1-1; D gene uncertain. V shed 2 bases and J shed 1 base, with 9 bases lying between them. The V gene's germline CDR1 is SGHDT and CDR2 YYEEEE. This CDR3 spans 14 amino acids. The CDR3 coding sequence is TGTGCCAGCAGCTTTTTAATCCCGAACACTGAAGCTTTCTTT. The encoded protein is CASSFLIPNTEAFF.

Only a few counts were recorded for this clone. This rearrangement joins TRBV4-2 to TRBJ2-2; 7 bases fit TRBD1. Trimming took 4 bases from V and 4 from J; bases not matched to a gene: 6. Germline V gene sequence: CDR1 LGHNA, CDR2 YNFKEQ. The CDR3 is 15 amino acids. CDR3 loop: CASSPGPGGTGELFF. DNA for the CDR3: TGTGCCAGCAGCCCGGGACCAGGGGGCACCGGGGAGCTGTTTTTT.

V gene TRBV4-3 combines with J gene TRBJ1-2, with 8 bases matching TRBD1. The germline gives CDR1 LGHNA, CDR2 YSLEER. This CDR3 is 19 amino acids long. The V segment lost 0 bases and the J segment 9 bases; nucleotides outside the gene matches: 21. CDR3 DNA: TGCGCCAGCAGCCAAGATAACCCTTCGGGGGGCAGGGGGCGAATTAGCTACACCTTC. Translating gives CASSQDNPSGGRGRISYTF.

V usage is TRBV6-1 and J usage is TRBJ1-2; D is perhaps TRBD1 (5 bases). Germline CDR1 and CDR2: MNHNS and SASEGT. Trimming took 4 bases from V and 4 from J, leaving 22 bases between them. CDR3 length: 17 amino acids. In DNA form, the CDR3 reads TGTGCCAGCAGTGGCGGACACTCGGGGACGAAAGGCTATGGCTACACCTTC. Translating gives CASSGGHSGTKGYGYTF.

The chain is built from TRBV7-8 and TRBJ1-4, with D possibly TRBD1 on 5 matching bases. This CDR3 has 14 residues. Germline V gene lookup returns CDR1 SGHVS and CDR2 FQNEAQ. V was trimmed by 1 base and J by 7 bases, leaving 10 bases between them. CDR3 sequence reads: CASSLGAGSEKLFF. As DNA, the CDR3 is TGTGCCAGCAGCTTAGGTGCAGGGTCTGAAAAACTGTTTTTT.

The chain is built from TRBV28 and TRBJ2-7, with D tentatively TRBD2 (7 bases). The ends were cut back, 11 bases at V and 4 bases at J, with 12 bases in the middle. Germline CDR1 MDHEN, CDR2 SYDVKM. The CDR3 covers 11 residues. The DNA of the CDR3 is TGTGCCGGGGGGGCCGGGTACGAGCAGTACTTC. Amino acid sequence: CAGGAGYEQYF.

This chain joins TRBV10-3 and TRBJ2-7, with TRBD1 matching over 9 bases. V dropped 10 bases and J dropped 1; count of bases not matched to a gene: 5. The V gene's germline CDR1 is ENHRY and CDR2 SYGVKD. The CDR3 covers 13 residues. CDR3: CATRQGESYEQYF. The CDR3 region has the DNA TGTGCCACCCGACAGGGGGAATCCTACGAGCAGTACTTC.

This chain uses TRBV13 with TRBJ1-5, with D perhaps TRBD1 (6 bases). There are 13 residues in the CDR3. V was clipped by 5 bases and J by 4 bases, with 9 bases between them. Germline-derived CDR1 and CDR2 are PRHDT and FYEKMQ (reference sequence). The CDR3 spells CASSPGQNQPQHF. The CDR3 DNA is TGTGCCAGCAGCCCCGGACAGAATCAGCCCCAGCATTTT. The full variable domain, rest sourced from reference TRBV13 and TRBJ1-5, is AAGVIQSPRHLIKEKRETATLKCYPIPRHDTVYWYQQGPGQDPQFLISFYEKMQSDKGSIPDRFSAQQFSDYHSELNMSSLELGDSALYFCASSPGQNQPQHFGDGTRLSIL.

The chain links TRBV9 to TRBJ2-3; TRBD2 is a possible D gene (5 bases). Trimming pared 0 bases from V and 5 bases from J, leaving 10 bases between. The germline V gene encodes CDR1 SGDLS and CDR2 YYNGEE. This CDR3 is 14 amino acids long. CDR3 DNA sequence: TGTGCCAGCAGCGTAGGAGGGTCGGGAGATACGCAGTATTTT. It yields the protein CASSVGGSGDTQYF. The entire variable domain, with the rest obtained from reference TRBV9 and TRBJ2-3, is as follows: DSGVTQTPKHLITATGQRVTLRCSPRSGDLSVYWYQQSLDQGLQFLIQYYNGEERAKGNILERFSAQQFPDLHSELNLSSLELGDSALYFCASSVGGSGDTQYFGPGTRLTVL.

This chain uses TRBV11-3 with TRBJ2-7; 7 bases are shared with TRBD1. With 5 bases clipped from V and 0 bases from J, the junction kept 4 bases outside the gene matches. Germline CDR1 is SGHNT and CDR2 is YENEEA. This CDR3 contains 14 residues. The CDR3 sequence: CASSARGSSYEQYF. The CDR3 nucleotides are TGTGCCAGCAGCGCCAGGGGGAGCTCCTACGAGCAGTACTTC.

The chain couples TRBV19 to TRBJ2-1, with D possibly being TRBD2 (5 bases). CDR3 size: 17 residues. Germline CDR1 is LNHDA and CDR2 is SQIVND (reference sequence). Trimming shortened V by 1 base and J by 9 bases, and 22 bases separated the two germline ends. The CDR3 protein is CASSIGRGKTRFGEQFF. The CDR3, as DNA: TGTGCCAGTAGTATAGGACGGGGTAAGACTCGCTTTGGTGAGCAGTTCTTC.

A single count supports this clone. The rearrangement joins TRBV10-1 to TRBJ1-3; D is undetermined. V gave up 0 bases and J gave up 7 bases, with 13 bases separating them. The germline V gene encodes CDR1 WNHNN and CDR2 SYGVQD (reference sequence). The CDR3 has 15 residues. CDR3 coding DNA: TGCGCCAGCAGTGAGTCAAGGCAGGCGGGCAACACCATATATTTT. It encodes CASSESRQAGNTIYF.

The chain is built from TRBV30 and TRBJ1-5; 7 bases agree with TRBD1. Per the germline V gene, CDR1 is GTSNPN and CDR2 is SVGIG (reference sequence). V lost 2 bases to trimming and J lost 5 bases; unmatched junction nucleotides: 3. This CDR3 is 13 amino acids long. CDR3 residues: CAWSKDRYQPQHF. The CDR3 nucleotides are TGTGCCTGGAGTAAGGACAGGTATCAGCCCCAGCATTTT. Using reference TRBV30 and TRBJ1-5 for the parts outside the CDR3, the full variable domain is SQTIHQWPATLVQPVGSPLSLECTVEGTSNPNLYWYRQAAGRGLQLLFYSVGIGQISSEVPQNLSASRPQDRQFILSSKKLLLSDSGFYLCAWSKDRYQPQHFGDGTRLSIL.

V is TRBV7-2 and J is TRBJ1-5; 7 nucleotides agree with TRBD1. In germline, CDR1 is SGHTA, CDR2 FQGNSA. With 5 bases clipped from V and 11 bases from J, the junction kept 12 bases outside the gene matches. The CDR3 is made up of 14 amino acids. This CDR3 reads CASSPGTAGRAQHF. For the CDR3, the DNA is TGTGCCAGCAGCCCCGGGACAGCGGGAAGGGCCCAGCATTTT.

This clone was seen once. The chain couples TRBV7-9 to TRBJ2-1; the D is unclear. Germline CDR1 and CDR2: SEHNR and FQNEAQ (reference sequence). The CDR3 is 16 residues long. Trimming took off 5 bases at V and 2 bases at J, with 16 bases between the two ends. The CDR3 loop reads CASSLPGWSPYNEQFF. As DNA, the CDR3 is TGTGCCAGCAGCCTCCCGGGTTGGTCCCCCTACAATGAGCAGTTCTTC.

The chain uses TRBV12-5 and TRBJ2-7, with unresolved D. The V end was cut by 6 bases, the J end by 5 bases, with 8 bases between. The CDR3 consists of 11 residues. Germline V gives CDR1 LGHNT, CDR2 FRNRAP. CDR3 nucleotides: TGTGCTAGTGGGGGAATTAACGAGCAGTACTTC. It translates to CASGGINEQYF.

This clone was detected only once. The chain couples TRBV5-4 to TRBJ2-7, with 7 bases aligning to TRBD2. Germline lookup yields CDR1 SGHNT and CDR2 YYREEE (reference sequence). With V trimmed by 2 bases and J by 3 bases, 5 bases remained unmatched. The CDR3 totals 14 residues. In DNA form, the CDR3 reads TGTGCCAGCAGCTTCCGCGGGAGCATCTACGAGCAGTACTTC. This encodes CASSFRGSIYEQYF. The variable domain in full, completed from reference TRBV5-4 and TRBJ2-7, reads ETGVTQSPTHLIKTRGQQVTLRCSSQSGHNTVSWYQQALGQGPQFIFQYYREEENGRGNFPPRFSGLQFPNYSSELNVNALELDDSALYLCASSFRGSIYEQYFGPGTRLTVT.

This clone was picked up a small number of times. The rearrangement uses TRBV4-1 and TRBJ1-5; no firm D call. Germline values: CDR1 MGHRA, CDR2 YSYEKL. This CDR3 has 16 residues. V was trimmed by 0 bases and J by 0 bases, leaving 9 bases between them. The chain's CDR3 is CASSQEGFYSNQPQHF. The CDR3 DNA sequence: TGCGCCAGCAGCCAAGAGGGATTTTATAGCAATCAGCCCCAGCATTTT.

This clone has just one count. The chain links TRBV19 to TRBJ2-1; D may be TRBD1 or TRBD2 (5 bases each). Germline V CDR1 and CDR2: LNHDA, SQIVND (reference sequence). V lost 6 bases and J lost 4, with 13 bases in between. CDR3 length: 14 residues. CDR3 sequence: CASRTGLSYNEQFF. The CDR3 nucleotides read TGTGCCAGTAGGACGGGGCTGAGTTACAATGAGCAGTTCTTC.

As concerns this clone: Other DNA sequences in the same sample also yield this CDR3. The gene calls are TRBV9 and TRBJ2-1; D remains unclear. Germline V CDR1 and CDR2: SGDLS, YYNGEE. The V and J ends lost 0 bases and 5 bases respectively, with 3 bases between them. The CDR3 loop spans 12 amino acids. This CDR3 is CASSVGDNEQFF. Written as DNA, the CDR3 is TGTGCCAGCAGCGTAGGCGACAATGAGCAGTTCTTC.

The gene calls are TRBV6-6 and TRBJ1-5; 7 bases agree with TRBD1. This CDR3 contains 14 residues. Germline CDR1 MNHNY, CDR2 SVGAGI (reference sequence). With 5 bases clipped from V and 7 bases from J, the junction kept 8 bases outside the gene matches. The CDR3 loop reads CASSPTGPGQPQHF. The CDR3 region has the DNA TGTGCCAGCAGTCCGACAGGGCCAGGACAGCCCCAGCATTTT.

V is TRBV5-6 and J is TRBJ1-2; D is unclear. The CDR3 covers 11 residues. V gave up 0 bases and J gave up 6 bases, with 3 bases separating them. CDR1 is SGHDT, CDR2 YYEEEE, per germline. The chain's CDR3 is CASSLADGYTF. The CDR3 nucleotides read TGTGCCAGCAGCTTGGCGGATGGCTACACCTTC.

This chain links TRBV27 with TRBJ2-7, with TRBD2 matching 14 bases. J lost 2 bases, V lost 2 bases, and 14 bases had no gene match. The V gene's germline CDR1 is MNHEY and CDR2 SMNVEV (reference sequence). This CDR3 has 20 amino acids. The CDR3 sequence is CASSLEGTSGRPNPAYEQYF. In nucleotides, the CDR3 is TGTGCCAGCAGTTTAGAGGGGACTAGCGGGAGACCCAACCCGGCCTACGAGCAGTACTTC.

CDR3 protein: CASSVHSSRETQYF. As DNA, the CDR3 is TGTGCCAGCAGTGTTCATTCGTCGAGGGAGACCCAGTACTTC. V gene TRBV5-6 combines with J gene TRBJ2-5, with D hard to call. The CDR3 spans 14 residues. Trimming removed 5 bases at V and 5 bases at J, with 16 bases between. The germline gives CDR1 SGHDT, CDR2 YYEEEE.

By frequency in the sample, this clone is medium-sized. This rearrangement joins TRBV5-5 to TRBJ1-1; D is possibly TRBD1 (5 bases). The length of the CDR3 is 11 residues. Germline V CDR1 and CDR2: SGHKS, YYEKEE (reference sequence). Trimming took 4 bases from V and 8 from J, leaving 9 bases between them. The CDR3, as DNA: TGTGCCAGCAGCCCAGGACAAGAAGCTTTCTTT. It yields the protein CASSPGQEAFF.

This clone appeared a single time. The chain employs TRBV14 and TRBJ1-2; D not certain. The germline V gene encodes CDR1 SGHDN and CDR2 FVKESK. The CDR3 sequence is 12 residues long. Trimming left V 1 base short and J 8 bases short, with 8 bases between. The CDR3, as DNA: TGTGCCAGCAGCCAAGGAGGAGGCGGCTACACCTTC. The encoded protein is CASSQGGGGYTF.

The rearrangement joins TRBV11-2 to TRBJ2-3; D gene uncertain. The length of the CDR3 is 15 residues. Trimming took 3 bases from V and 0 from J, leaving 10 bases between them. Germline CDR1 is SGHAT and CDR2 is FQNNGV. CDR3 DNA sequence: TGTGCCAGCAGCTTGTACTGGCCTAGCACAGATACGCAGTATTTT. It translates to CASSLYWPSTDTQYF.

The V and J genes are TRBV5-4 and TRBJ2-3; no clear D gene. Germline-derived CDR1 and CDR2 are SGHNT and YYREEE (reference sequence). V was trimmed by 4 bases and J by 5 bases, leaving 17 bases between them. The CDR3 runs 15 residues. CDR3 sequence (DNA): TGTGCCAGCAGCGGGCCTTGGGGTAGTAGAGATACGCAGTATTTT. Its translation is CASSGPWGSRDTQYF.

This sequence joins TRBV27 and TRBJ1-3, with a tentative D call TRBD1 (6 bases). Germline lookup yields CDR1 MNHEY and CDR2 SMNVEV (reference sequence). The ends were cut back, 4 bases at V and 4 bases at J, with 11 bases in the middle. The CDR3 totals 14 residues. CDR3 in DNA: TGTGCCAGCAGTTCGACAGGCCCCGGAAACACCATATATTTT. The encoded protein is CASSSTGPGNTIYF.

This clone was detected only a few times. The V call is TRBV30, the J call TRBJ1-2; D is possibly TRBD1 (5 bases). The V gene's germline CDR1 is GTSNPN and CDR2 SVGIG (reference sequence). With 8 bases removed from V and 5 bases from J, the gap between germline ends came to 15 bases. The CDR3 extends over 12 amino acids. CDR3 nucleotides: TGTGCCCGAGAAACAGGCACTTATGGCTACACCTTC. This gives the protein CARETGTYGYTF.